Listed below are T cell receptor beta chains from one sample, sequenced in a study of blood T cells in healthy people across ages. TCRdb independently ran MiXCR on the 5' RACE reads; one entry per CDR3 protein. This repertoire shows approximately 760,000 distinct CDR3 sequences, 20% to 30% found once; its top ten account for 9.4%. These data were also filed under a second study, of T cells of mothers and their children.

What was sequenced was blood. These receptors all stem from a boy between 10 and 17 years old in good health. CDR3s include the opening cysteine and the closing phenylalanine or tryptophan. D genes are given only for firm matches. Clone size is not always given. Where it is, it says once, few, many or a class for expanded clones.

TRBV7-8	TRBD2	NA	TRBJ2-7	TGTGCCAGCAGCTTAGACGTAGCGGGAGAGATATTCTACGAGCAGTACTTC	CASSLDVAGEIFYEQYF
TRBV2	TRBD1	NA	TRBJ2-7	TGTGCCAGCAGTGGACAGGGGGGAATTTACGAGCAGTACTTC	CASSGQGGIYEQYF
TRBV2	TRBD1	few	TRBJ2-1	TGTGCCAGCAGGGGGACAGGGACGCTTGGTGAGCAGTTCTTC	CASRGTGTLGEQFF
TRBV6-5	NA	NA	TRBJ1-2	TGTGCCAGCAGCCAGCGGGGGGACTATGGCTACACCTTC	CASSQRGDYGYTF
TRBV7-9	TRBD2	NA	TRBJ2-7	TGTGCCAGCAGCTTCGGCTCCGGGACTATCTACGAGCAGTACTTC	CASSFGSGTIYEQYF
TRBV28	TRBD1	few	TRBJ1-2	TGTGCCAGCAGTTTATTGGGGACAGGGAACTATGGCTACACCTTC	CASSLLGTGNYGYTF
TRBV7-2	NA	once	TRBJ1-5	TGTGCCAGCAGCTTGTCGGGGGCAACGAGCAATCAGCCCCAGCATTTT	CASSLSGATSNQPQHF
TRBV9	NA	few	TRBJ2-1	TGTGCCAGCAGCCCGGACGGGGACAATGAGCAGTTCTTC	CASSPDGDNEQFF
TRBV4-3	NA	few	TRBJ2-1	TGCGCCAGCAGCCAAGACCTAGGGGCCCATGAGCAGTTCTTC	CASSQDLGAHEQFF
TRBV15	NA	few	TRBJ2-7	TGTGCCACCAGCAGAGAGTACAGCTACGAGCAGTACTTC	CATSREYSYEQYF
TRBV2	TRBD1	few	TRBJ1-5	TGTGCCAGCAGTGCCTACAGGGGGCGCAGCCAAAATCAGCCCCAGCATTTT	CASSAYRGRSQNQPQHF
TRBV20-1	NA	NA	TRBJ2-1	TGCAGTGCTAGACCGGGACTTTCCTACAATGAGCAGTTCTTC	CSARPGLSYNEQFF
TRBV4-1	TRBD2	NA	TRBJ2-1	TGCGCCAGCAGCCAAGACAGCGGGAGGGCCGGTAATGAGCAGTTCTTC	CASSQDSGRAGNEQFF
TRBV20-1	TRBD1	NA	TRBJ2-7	TGCAGTGCTAGTGGCGCAGGGGGTTTATTCTACGAGCAGTACTTC	CSASGAGGLFYEQYF
TRBV28	TRBD1	few	TRBJ2-7	TGTGCCAGCTCAACGACAGGGATCGAGCAGTACTTC	CASSTTGIEQYF
TRBV5-1	NA	few	TRBJ1-2	TGCGCCAGCAGCTTGGTAACAGGAGGAGATGGCTACACCTTC	CASSLVTGGDGYTF
TRBV28	NA	NA	TRBJ2-7	TGTGCCAGCAGTTTGAGCAGCGTCCTACGACACGAGCAGTACTTC	CASSLSSVLRHEQYF
TRBV12-3/TRBV12-4	NA	NA	TRBJ2-7	TGTGCCAGCAGTTTTAAGGGAGGGGGACTATACGACGAGCAGTACTTC	CASSFKGGGLYDEQYF
TRBV9	TRBD2	NA	TRBJ2-5	TGTGCCAGCAGCGGGGGGGACTATCAAGAGACCCAGTACTTC	CASSGGDYQETQYF
TRBV7-6	NA	many	TRBJ2-7	TGTGCCAGCAGCTTAGCCGACCGGGCCGAGCAGTACTTC	CASSLADRAEQYF
TRBV28	NA	NA	TRBJ2-5	TGTGCCAGCAGTTTATTTTGGCTAGCAGACGCGACCCAGTACTTC	CASSLFWLADATQYF
TRBV7-8	NA	NA	TRBJ1-2	TGTGCCAGCAGTCTCGGGGCCGCGAGTCACTATGGCTACACCTTC	CASSLGAASHYGYTF
TRBV14	TRBD2	NA	TRBJ2-1	TGTGCCAGCGGGAAGAGCGGGAGCGACCAATACAATGAGCAGTTCTTC	CASGKSGSDQYNEQFF
TRBV6-2/TRBV6-3	NA	few	TRBJ2-5	TGTGCCAGCAGTAAACTTGGATCGGTATCGTACTTC	CASSKLGSVSYF
TRBV4-2	NA	NA	TRBJ2-1	TGTGCCAGCAAACCCCCAGGGTACAATGAGCAGTTCTTC	CASKPPGYNEQFF
TRBV28	NA	NA	TRBJ2-7	TGTGCCAGCAGTTGGTTAGCGGAGACCTACGAGCAGTACTTC	CASSWLAETYEQYF
TRBV7-3	TRBD1	few	TRBJ2-1	TGTGCCAGCAGCTTAACGGGGACAGACCCCTACAATGAGCAGTTCTTC	CASSLTGTDPYNEQFF
TRBV4-3	NA	few	TRBJ2-5	TGCGCCAGCAGCCAAACCCGGACAGAGCAAGAGACCCAGTACTTC	CASSQTRTEQETQYF
TRBV7-2	TRBD1	few	TRBJ1-1	TGTGCCAGCAGCACCTGGACAGGACTGACTGAAGCTTTCTTT	CASSTWTGLTEAFF
TRBV6-6	NA	NA	TRBJ2-5	TGTGCCAGCAGTTACTCGATCGGGGCAGAGACCCAGTACTTC	CASSYSIGAETQYF
TRBV7-9	TRBD1	few	TRBJ1-4	TGTGCCAGCAGCTTGGCAGGGGGCGCGGAAAAACTGTTTTTT	CASSLAGGAEKLFF
TRBV12-3/TRBV12-4	TRBD2	few	TRBJ2-5	TGTGCCAGCAGTTTAACTCTAGCGGCGGTTTGGGGGTTCGGGAAGCAGTACTTC	CASSLTLAAVWGFGKQYF
TRBV20-1	NA	NA	TRBJ2-7	TGCAGTGCTAGCGGGAGAACCACCTACGAGCAGTACTTC	CSASGRTTYEQYF
TRBV29-1	NA	NA	TRBJ2-5	TGCAGCGCGTCCTACCAGGGAGGAGAGACCCAGTACTTC	CSASYQGGETQYF
TRBV2	NA	NA	TRBJ1-3	TGTGCCGCGGTCTGGTCTGGAAACACCATATATTTT	CAAVWSGNTIYF